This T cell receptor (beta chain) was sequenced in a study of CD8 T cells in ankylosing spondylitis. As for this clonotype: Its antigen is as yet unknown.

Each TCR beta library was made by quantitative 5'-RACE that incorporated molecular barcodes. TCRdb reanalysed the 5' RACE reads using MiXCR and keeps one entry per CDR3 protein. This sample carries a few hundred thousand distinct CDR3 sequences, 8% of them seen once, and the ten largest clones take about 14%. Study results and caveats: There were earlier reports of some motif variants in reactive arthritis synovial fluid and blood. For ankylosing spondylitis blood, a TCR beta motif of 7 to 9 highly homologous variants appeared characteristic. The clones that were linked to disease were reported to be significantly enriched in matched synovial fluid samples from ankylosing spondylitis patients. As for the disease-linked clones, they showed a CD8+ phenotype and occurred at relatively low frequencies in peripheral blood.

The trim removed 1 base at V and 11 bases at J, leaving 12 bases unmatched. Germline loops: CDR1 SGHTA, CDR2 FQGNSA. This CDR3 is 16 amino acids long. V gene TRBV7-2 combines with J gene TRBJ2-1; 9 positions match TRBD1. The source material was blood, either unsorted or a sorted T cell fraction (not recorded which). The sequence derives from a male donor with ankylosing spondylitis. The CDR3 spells CASSLDPGQGEQKQFF. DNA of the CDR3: TGTGCCAGCAGCTTAGATCCGGGACAGGGAGAACAAAAGCAGTTCTTC.